Below are 28 T cell receptor beta chains sequenced from a single sample in a study of T cell repertoires in cytomegalovirus infection. TCRdb re-called the reads with MiXCR, one entry per CDR3 protein. The sample has 310,000 or so distinct CDR3 sequences, roughly 9.3% seen once. Input material: PBMCs. Source of these receptors: a human donor in good health (CMV status not recorded). Some clones in this sample may be carry-over from other donors' samples.

This clonotype was seen a single time. CDR3 nucleotide sequence: TGTGCCAGCAGTTACGAGGGGGCGAAGGGTTGGAATGAGCAGTTCTTC. This gives the protein CASSYEGAKGWNEQFF. The V and J genes are TRBV25-1 and TRBJ2-1; TRBD1 aligns across 7 bases. The CDR3 runs to 16 residues. Germline CDR1 and CDR2: MGHDK and SYGVNS. V shed 5 bases and J 7 bases; nucleotides not matched to a gene: 14.

This clonotype was seen many times. V gene TRBV5-5 combines with J gene TRBJ1-1; 7 bases align to TRBD1. CDR1 and CDR2 from the germline V gene are SGHKS and YYEKEE (reference sequence). This CDR3 spans 15 amino acids. The V segment lost 3 bases and the J segment 3 bases; nucleotides outside the gene matches: 8. The CDR3, as DNA: TGTGCCAGCAGCTCGGAGACAGGGAGGGACACTGAAGCTTTCTTT. Translating it yields CASSSETGRDTEAFF.

This rearrangement joins TRBV2 to TRBJ2-3; D unresolved. The CDR3 is made up of 14 amino acids. Germline V gene data show CDR1 as SNHLY and CDR2 as FYNNEI. Trimming left V 4 bases short and J 0 bases short, with 8 bases between. The CDR3 region has the DNA TGTGCCAGCAGTGTGGCTAGAAGCACAGATACGCAGTATTTT. Encoded protein: CASSVARSTDTQYF.

This clonotype was detected ten times or more. J is TRBJ2-3 and V is TRBV10-3; 11 bases fit TRBD2. Germline loops: CDR1 ENHRY, CDR2 SYGVKD. The ends lost 7 bases at V and 0 bases at J; junction bases unmatched: 15. CDR3 size: 19 residues. The DNA of the CDR3 is TGTGCCATCATGGATCGGGTAGCGGGGGGGCCTATGAGCACAGATACGCAGTATTTT. As protein: CAIMDRVAGGPMSTDTQYF.

There are many counts of this clonotype. The rearrangement uses TRBV7-3 and TRBJ1-1; a possible D gene is TRBD1 (6 bases). Per the germline V gene, CDR1 is SGHTA and CDR2 is FQGTGA. V was cut by 5 bases and J by 2 bases, with 15 bases left in between. This CDR3 is 15 amino acids long. The CDR3, as DNA: TGTGCCAGCAGCCCATGGGCAGGGGCTAACACTGAAGCTTTCTTT. This encodes CASSPWAGANTEAFF.

The chain combines TRBV7-9 with TRBJ2-1; 9 bases line up with TRBD2. Looked up from germline, CDR1 is SEHNR and CDR2 is FQNEAQ (reference sequence). The V gene end was trimmed by 1 base and the J gene end by 5 bases; junction bases not matched to a gene: 3. This CDR3 is 15 amino acids long. CDR3 in DNA: TGTGCCAGCAGCTTAGTCCAGCGGGGGGACAATGAGCAGTTCTTC. The encoded protein is CASSLVQRGDNEQFF.

There are many counts of this clonotype. The rearrangement joins TRBV6-6 to TRBJ2-7; 8 bases align to TRBD2. The CDR3 covers 15 residues. V was clipped by 7 bases and J by 1 base; unmatched bases: 9. Germline V gene sequence: CDR1 MNHNY, CDR2 SVGAGI (reference sequence). DNA for the CDR3: TGTGCCAGCACCGGAGGAACTAGCGGATCCTACGAGCAGTACTTC. This translates into CASTGGTSGSYEQYF.

This clonotype was seen at least ten times. This chain joins TRBV4-1 and TRBJ2-1; possible D gene TRBD2, 6 bases. The CDR3 runs to 16 residues. The germline V and J ends were trimmed by 2 bases and 8 bases, with 19 bases remaining between them. The germline V gene encodes CDR1 MGHRA and CDR2 YSYEKL. In DNA form, the CDR3 reads TGCGCCAGCAGCCAACCTGGGACTTATTCCGCCGATGAGCAGTTCTTC. It encodes CASSQPGTYSADEQFF.

The V and J genes are TRBV7-8 and TRBJ1-1; 7 bases map to TRBD1. The V segment lost 1 base and the J segment 2 bases; nucleotides outside the gene matches: 13. Germline-derived CDR1 and CDR2 are SGHVS and FQNEAQ. CDR3 length: 18 amino acids. The CDR3 region is CASSLDERRTGINTEAFF. CDR3 DNA: TGTGCCAGCAGCTTAGATGAACGTCGGACAGGTATTAACACTGAAGCTTTCTTT.

The table lists this clonotype with many counts. V and J are TRBV7-9 and TRBJ2-1; 8 bases align to TRBD2. After removal of 1 base from V and 6 bases from J, the junction contained 8 bases not matched to a gene. Looked up from germline, CDR1 is SEHNR and CDR2 is FQNEAQ (reference sequence). The CDR3 contains 16 residues. DNA of the CDR3: TGTGCCAGCAGCTTAGTTGCGGGGGGCTTGACCAATGAGCAGTTCTTC. Translation: CASSLVAGGLTNEQFF.

The V and J genes are TRBV14 and TRBJ2-3; no definite D call. Per the germline V gene, CDR1 is SGHDN and CDR2 is FVKESK. This CDR3 has 16 amino acids. V was pared by 3 bases and J by 2 bases, with 15 bases between. In nucleotides, the CDR3 is TGTGCCAGCAGCCACGGAAGGACCCTTTACACAGATACGCAGTATTTT. Its translation is CASSHGRTLYTDTQYF.

The sample holds many counts of this clonotype. The chain has TRBV27 and TRBJ1-5; D unclear. The CDR3 runs to 12 residues. The germline CDR1 and CDR2 sequences are MNHEY and SMNVEV (reference sequence). Between the trimmed V and J ends, which lost 3 bases and 6 bases, there was a span of 6 bases. This CDR3 reads CASSFFGQPQHF. DNA of the CDR3: TGTGCCAGCAGTTTTTTCGGTCAGCCCCAGCATTTT.

This rearrangement joins TRBV20-1 to TRBJ2-1; TRBD1 aligns across 11 bases. J was trimmed by 0 bases and V by 5 bases; bases with no gene match: 3. Germline V CDR1 and CDR2: DFQATT, SNEGSKA (reference sequence). The CDR3 covers 15 residues. CDR3 DNA sequence: TGCAGTGCTTGGACAGGGGGCCTCTCCTACAATGAGCAGTTCTTC. This translates into CSAWTGGLSYNEQFF.

This clonotype was seen ten or more times. This chain connects TRBV4-1 to TRBJ2-1; 12 nucleotides agree with TRBD1. Germline values: CDR1 MGHRA, CDR2 YSYEKL. The length of the CDR3 is 18 residues. V shed 3 bases, J shed 12 bases, and the junction held 18 bases outside the gene matches. The CDR3 nucleotides read TGCGCCAGCAGCCACTCAGCTCGGGACAGGGGGCGAGTACGGGGGCAGTTCTTC. Its translation: CASSHSARDRGRVRGQFF.

This clonotype has more than one count but fewer than ten. The V and J genes are TRBV6-5 and TRBJ2-3, with 13 bases that match TRBD2. This CDR3 has 19 amino acids. After removal of 5 bases from V and 2 bases from J, the junction contained 13 bases not matched to a gene. The germline V gene has CDR1 MNHEY and CDR2 SVGAGI. This chain's CDR3 is CASSKTSGGAFAHTDTQYF. In nucleotides, the CDR3 is TGTGCCAGCAGTAAAACTAGCGGGGGGGCATTCGCACACACAGATACGCAGTATTTT.

The chain has TRBV28 and TRBJ1-6, with TRBD1 identical over 7 bases. CDR3 length: 13 amino acids. After removal of 6 bases from V and 10 bases from J, the junction contained 6 bases not matched to a gene. Looked up from germline, CDR1 is MDHEN and CDR2 is SYDVKM. CDR3 sequence: CASSPGQPSPLHF. The CDR3 DNA reads as TGTGCCAGCAGCCCGGGACAGCCATCACCCCTCCACTTT.

This clonotype was seen ten or more times. The chain has TRBV20-1 and TRBJ2-1; D is unclear. Trimming cost V 5 bases and J 8 bases, with 16 bases left between them. CDR3 length equals 13 residues. Germline V gene data show CDR1 as DFQATT and CDR2 as SNEGSKA (reference sequence). In DNA, the CDR3 is TGCAGTGCTCGCTCTGGGTTAAACTATGAGCAGTTCTTC. Its translation: CSARSGLNYEQFF.

In this sample, this clonotype turned up many times. The J gene is TRBJ2-1, the V gene TRBV6-2 or TRBV6-3, with 11 nucleotides matching TRBD2. The CDR3 contains 15 residues. Looked up from germline, CDR1 is MNHEY and CDR2 is SVGEGT. V gave up 6 bases and J gave up 9 bases; unmatched junction bases: 10. For the CDR3, the DNA is TGTGCCAGCAGCTTAGCGGGGGGGCCGGAGGGTGAGCAGTTCTTC. Translating it yields CASSLAGGPEGEQFF.

This clonotype has ten or more counts. The chain links TRBV29-1 to TRBJ1-1; maybe TRBD1 (5 bases). Germline V gene data show CDR1 as SQVTM and CDR2 as ANQGSEA. Trimming took off 3 bases at V and 1 base at J, with 12 bases between the two ends. CDR3 length: 14 residues. The CDR3 spells CSVESRGGNTEAFF. The DNA of the CDR3 is TGCAGCGTTGAGAGCCGTGGGGGGAACACTGAAGCTTTCTTT. Full variable domain (rest looked up from reference TRBV29-1 and TRBJ1-1): SAVISQKPSRDICQRGTSLTIQCQVDSQVTMMFWYRQQPGQSLTLIATANQGSEATYESGFVIDKFPISRPNLTFSTLTVSNMSPEDSSIYLCSVESRGGNTEAFFGQGTRLTVV.

This clonotype was found many times. The rearrangement joins TRBV7-2 to TRBJ2-3, with 11 bases matching TRBD1. Trimming at V came to 6 bases and at J to 5 bases, leaving 7 bases not matched to a gene. The CDR3 covers 15 residues. CDR1 and CDR2 from the germline V gene are SGHTA and FQGNSA. This chain's CDR3 is CASSSGQGVGDTQYF. CDR3 in DNA: TGTGCCAGCAGTTCGGGACAGGGGGTTGGAGATACGCAGTATTTT.

This clonotype was found many times. The chain uses TRBV4-1 and TRBJ2-6, with D unresolved. Between the trimmed V and J ends, which lost 4 bases and 2 bases, there was a span of 6 bases. Germline V gene sequence: CDR1 MGHRA, CDR2 YSYEKL. The CDR3 is 14 amino acids. CDR3 residues: CASSRSAGANVLTF. The CDR3 DNA follows: TGCGCCAGCAGCCGAAGCGCTGGGGCCAACGTCCTGACTTTC.

There are many counts of this clonotype. This chain uses TRBV7-8 with TRBJ1-1, with D possibly matching TRBD1 (5 bases). Germline V gene lookup returns CDR1 SGHVS and CDR2 FQNEAQ. CDR3 length equals 17 residues. Trimming pared 1 base from V and 0 bases from J, leaving 15 bases between. The CDR3 region has the DNA TGTGCCAGCAGCTTAGGACCGGACACTGCCATGAACACTGAAGCTTTCTTT. The encoded protein is CASSLGPDTAMNTEAFF.

There are many counts of this clonotype. In DNA, the CDR3 is TGTGCCAGCAGTAGTGGACAGGCCCGCACAGATACGCAGTATTTT. Its translation is CASSSGQARTDTQYF. The V and J genes are TRBV6-6 and TRBJ2-3, with 7 bases identical to TRBD1. V lost 5 bases and J lost 1; bases outside the gene matches: 6. CDR1 and CDR2 (germline): MNHNY, SVGAGI (reference sequence). This CDR3 region has 15 residues.

This clonotype occurred many times. The chain employs TRBV9 and TRBJ2-3, with a possible D match to TRBD1 (6 bases). Per germline, CDR1 SGDLS and CDR2 YYNGEE. This CDR3 has 14 residues. Trimming cost V 0 bases and J 6 bases, with 11 bases left between them. CDR3 bases: TGTGCCAGCAGCGTAGTTTTGAGGGGGGATACGCAGTATTTT. Translating gives CASSVVLRGDTQYF.

At least ten counts were recorded for this clonotype. The chain combines TRBV20-1 with TRBJ1-1, with a weak D call TRBD1 (5 bases). This CDR3 has 13 amino acids. Germline values: CDR1 DFQATT, CDR2 SNEGSKA (reference sequence). The V end lost 7 bases, the J end lost 3 bases, and 15 bases lay between the germline ends. In nucleotides, the CDR3 is TGCAGTGTTCCGGGACCCCACGACACTGAAGCTTTCTTT. Its translation: CSVPGPHDTEAFF.

This clonotype showed up just a few times. The rearrangement links TRBV6-6 to TRBJ2-1, with a weak D call TRBD1 (6 bases). Trimming took off 7 bases at V and 9 bases at J, with 16 bases between the two ends. CDR1 and CDR2 (germline): MNHNY, SVGAGI (reference sequence). This CDR3 contains 13 residues. CDR3 loop: CASKTGPYPEQFF. DNA for the CDR3: TGTGCCAGCAAGACAGGACCGTATCCTGAGCAGTTCTTC.

This clonotype has a count of ten or more. V gene TRBV5-5 combines with J gene TRBJ2-3, with 10 positions matching TRBD2. The germline gives CDR1 SGHKS, CDR2 YYEKEE (reference sequence). There are 18 residues in the CDR3. V shed 0 bases and J 0 bases; nucleotides not matched to a gene: 7. This chain's CDR3 is CASSLGIAGGPSTDTQYF. The CDR3 region has the DNA TGTGCCAGCAGCTTGGGGATAGCGGGGGGCCCTAGCACAGATACGCAGTATTTT.

This clonotype was recorded at least ten times. The J gene is TRBJ2-5, the V gene TRBV6-5; 9 positions match TRBD2. The CDR3 spans 14 residues. V shed 8 bases, J shed 6 bases, and the junction held 10 bases outside the gene matches. From germline, CDR1 is MNHEY and CDR2 SVGAGI. For the CDR3, the DNA is TGTGCCAGCTCCTCCGGGACTAGCCTTCAGACCCAGTACTTC. Protein product: CASSSGTSLQTQYF.